This T cell receptor beta chain derives from a study of cytomegalovirus exposure and HLA in healthy donors. The V and J ends lost 8 bases and 4 bases, in that order; junction bases with no gene match: 7. CDR3 size: 14 residues. Germline V gene sequence: CDR1 WNHNN, CDR2 SYGVQD (reference sequence). The PCR was carried out with 60 Vbeta primers and 13 Jbeta primers. Clones were read by immunoSEQ multiplex PCR, and TCRdb kept only the in-frame ones, dropping some. The repertoire holds about 200,000 clones, with 70% to 80% as singletons. Specimen: PBMCs. This chain uses TRBV10-1 with TRBJ2-3; 9 bases are shared with TRBD2. The origin of this receptor is a man aged 40-55 years in good health and CMV-seronegative. The CDR3 DNA reads TGCGCCAGCGAGACTAGCGGCGCTGCAGATACGCAGTATTTT. The encoded protein is CASETSGAADTQYF.